A single sample is the source of the 16 T cell receptor beta chains below, sequenced in a study of T cells expressing NK-cell markers (TCRdb year 2020). Library method: 5' RACE. TCRdb names Illumina HiSeq 2000 as the instrument used. TCRdb reprocessed the reads; each CDR3 protein sequence makes one entry, and DNA is unavailable. In this sample's table one finds more than 250,000 distinct CDR3 sequences. Approximately 0.41% of the sample is in the top ten clones. Sequencing was done on a sample of blood T cells: a sorted CD56 or NKG2C T cell subset, CD4+ or CD8+ T cells, or bulk PBMC T cells (not recorded which). Receptors were obtained from a man aged 18 to 35 in good health. Donor details come from another sample of the same person, matched by shared clones.

This sequence joins TRBV4-1 and TRBJ2-1; the D call of TRBD2 rests on TCRdb alone, since no DNA is present to check it. Germline CDR1 reads MGHRA; CDR2 reads YSYEKL. This CDR3 comprises 16 residues. The CDR3 is CASSQQLAGGFSEQFF.

The V call is TRBV10-3, the J call TRBJ2-7; TCRdb calls TRBD2, which cannot be checked without DNA. Germline CDR1 and CDR2: ENHRY and SYGVKD. The CDR3 sequence is 14 residues long. CDR3 sequence: CAISGLAGADEQYF.

V and J are TRBV20-1 and TRBJ2-1; TCRdb designates TRBD2, a call that cannot be tested without DNA. Germline V CDR1 and CDR2: DFQATT, SNEGSKA (reference sequence). The CDR3 loop spans 19 amino acids. The CDR3 is CSAPLVTSGRTSSYNEQFF.

This chain connects TRBV7-7 to TRBJ2-7; lacking DNA, the TRBD1 call made by TCRdb goes unchecked. This CDR3 contains 15 residues. In germline, CDR1 is SSHAT, CDR2 FNYEAQ (reference sequence). The CDR3: CASSLGTGLPYEQYF.

The chain couples TRBV20-1 to TRBJ2-5; TCRdb returns TRBD2, unconfirmable since there is no DNA. This CDR3 spans 14 amino acids. CDR1 DFQATT and CDR2 SNEGSKA come from the germline V gene (reference sequence). This CDR3 is CSVIRTSGKETQYF.

The chain is built from TRBV5-6 and TRBJ2-5; as DNA is missing, the TRBD1 call by TCRdb cannot be tested. Germline lookup yields CDR1 SGHDT and CDR2 YYEEEE. The CDR3 contains 17 residues. CDR3 region: CASSLVGTGRRDMAQYF.

The chain joins TRBV11-3 to TRBJ1-1; TCRdb reports TRBD1, a call that lacks DNA to check it against. CDR3 size: 15 residues. Germline loops: CDR1 SGHNT, CDR2 YENEEA. CDR3 region: CASSYPGTGYTEAFF.

The chain couples TRBV6-5 to TRBJ2-3; lacking DNA, the TRBD2 call made by TCRdb goes unchecked. The CDR3 is made up of 15 amino acids. CDR1 MNHEY and CDR2 SVGAGI come from the germline V gene. The CDR3 protein is CASSYEAGGPDTQYF.

CDR3 region: CASSPEVRETQYF. The chain joins TRBV18 to TRBJ2-5; TCRdb's assignment of TRBD2 cannot be checked, as there is no DNA. This CDR3 spans 13 amino acids. The germline gives CDR1 KGHSH, CDR2 LQKENI. Drawing the rest from reference TRBV18 and TRBJ2-5, the complete variable domain is NAGVMQNPRHLVRRRGQEARLRCSPMKGHSHVYWYRQLPEEGLKFMVYLQKENIIDESGMPKERFSAEFPKEGPSILRIQQVVRGDSAAYFCASSPEVRETQYFGPGTRLLVL.

V and J are TRBV27 and TRBJ2-3; TCRdb's assignment of TRBD1 cannot be checked, as there is no DNA. Germline V gives CDR1 MNHEY, CDR2 SMNVEV (reference sequence). The CDR3 runs to 15 residues. This CDR3 reads CASSLSQGLPDTQYF.

This chain uses TRBV12-3 or TRBV12-4 with TRBJ2-2; TCRdb designates TRBD1, a call that cannot be tested without DNA. The CDR3 runs to 12 residues. CDR3 sequence reads: CASSTTGAKLFF.

The chain carries TRBV5-1 and TRBJ2-3; the D call of TRBD1 rests on TCRdb alone, since no DNA is present to check it. CDR3 length: 15 residues. Germline assignment: CDR1 SGHRS and CDR2 YFSETQ. The CDR3 loop reads CASSWTGLDTDTQYF.

V is TRBV6-5 and J is TRBJ2-5; the D call of TRBD1 rests on TCRdb alone, since no DNA is present to check it. CDR1 is MNHEY, CDR2 SVGAGI, per germline. This CDR3 is built from 16 residues. The CDR3 sequence is CASSYSSGSGWETQYF.

V gene TRBV15 combines with J gene TRBJ2-7. CDR1 and CDR2 (germline): LNHNV, YYDKDF (reference sequence). CDR3 length: 13 residues. CDR3 protein: CATSRDGLGEQYF.

The chain carries TRBV5-6 and TRBJ2-1; TCRdb outputs TRBD1, but without DNA this stays unchecked. Per the germline V gene, CDR1 is SGHDT and CDR2 is YYEEEE. This CDR3 region has 12 residues. CDR3 in amino acids: CASSPSGREQFF.

The chain links TRBV29-1 to TRBJ1-4; TCRdb proposes TRBD1, but this gene call is untestable without DNA. The CDR3 runs to 12 residues. Germline CDR1 and CDR2: SQVTM and ANQGSEA. CDR3 sequence reads: CSVGGQGGKLFF.